This T cell receptor (beta chain) came from a study of cytomegalovirus exposure and HLA in healthy donors. General observations from the study: In vitro assays verified that three CMV-associated chains recognized CMV antigens specifically. A later analysis linked a missense variant in DCLRE1C to the trimming of TCR beta V and J genes.

The germline V gene encodes CDR1 MDHEN and CDR2 SYDVKM. There are 13 residues in the CDR3. With 5 bases removed from V and 3 bases from J, the gap between germline ends came to 10 bases. On this clone: The antigen remains unidentified.

13 Jbeta primers and 60 Vbeta primers were used for the PCR. In the authors' workflow: Later analysis identified 80 million to 90 million unique TCR beta chains, approximately 11 million shared. Assay used: immunoSEQ multiplex PCR; TCRdb lists only in-frame clones, some missing. The V and J calls and the clone size are those of that table, but D and trimming were determined from the DNA. In the table there are under 200,000 clones, around three quarters of which are singletons. The TCR originated in a man aged 35 to 55 in good health and CMV-seronegative. This chain uses TRBV28 with TRBJ1-1, with a weak D call TRBD1 (6 bases). Sequenced: PBMCs. CDR3 protein: CASSKGGDTEAFF. CDR3 in DNA: TGTGCCAGCAGTAAAGGGGGGGACACTGAAGCTTTCTTT.